One sample yielded the 4 T cell receptor beta chains listed below, sequenced in a study of blood T cell repertoires in COVID-19. The repertoire was sequenced with immunoSEQ multiplex PCR; TCRdb's copy has only in-frame clones and lacks some. Seen here are roughly 250,000 clones, around 91% observed once, and the top ten hold roughly 2.3%. Sequencing input: PBMCs or T cells enriched from blood (not recorded which). The receptors were gathered from a young woman who had recovered from COVID-19.

The gene calls are TRBV2 and TRBJ1-6; tentatively, D is TRBD1 (5 bases). Deletions cut 5 bases from V and 7 bases from J, with 12 bases between. CDR1 is SNHLY, CDR2 FYNNEI, per germline. The CDR3 is made up of 14 amino acids. The CDR3 DNA is TGTGCCAGCAGTCAGGGCGGGAGGAATTCACCCCTCCACTTT. Translating it yields CASSQGGRNSPLHF.

This chain connects TRBV27 to TRBJ2-7, with D hard to call. Looked up from germline, CDR1 is MNHEY and CDR2 is SMNVEV (reference sequence). The CDR3 runs 13 residues. V was pared by 2 bases and J by 2 bases, with 7 bases between. This chain's CDR3 is CASSLGRPYEQYF. The CDR3 DNA follows: TGTGCCAGCAGTTTAGGCCGTCCCTACGAGCAGTACTTC.

Points on this clone: The junction shows a germline mismatch at one end, possibly a read error. V usage is TRBV2 and J usage is TRBJ1-5, with TRBD1 matching over 9 bases. Germline CDR1 and CDR2: SNHLY and FYNNEI. The length of the CDR3 is 14 residues. CDR3 nucleotide sequence: TGTGCCAGCAGCGAAGAGACAGGGGGTCAGCCCCAGCATTTT. Translating it yields CASSEETGGQPQHF.

V usage is TRBV10-3 and J usage is TRBJ1-3; 9 bases agree with TRBD1. This CDR3 is built from 14 residues. Germline CDR1 ENHRY, CDR2 SYGVKD. Germline trimming cut 4 bases from V and 3 bases from J; bases unmatched to any gene: 1. The CDR3: CAISADRGGNTIYF. CDR3 DNA: TGTGCCATCAGTGCGGACAGGGGTGGAAACACCATATATTTT.